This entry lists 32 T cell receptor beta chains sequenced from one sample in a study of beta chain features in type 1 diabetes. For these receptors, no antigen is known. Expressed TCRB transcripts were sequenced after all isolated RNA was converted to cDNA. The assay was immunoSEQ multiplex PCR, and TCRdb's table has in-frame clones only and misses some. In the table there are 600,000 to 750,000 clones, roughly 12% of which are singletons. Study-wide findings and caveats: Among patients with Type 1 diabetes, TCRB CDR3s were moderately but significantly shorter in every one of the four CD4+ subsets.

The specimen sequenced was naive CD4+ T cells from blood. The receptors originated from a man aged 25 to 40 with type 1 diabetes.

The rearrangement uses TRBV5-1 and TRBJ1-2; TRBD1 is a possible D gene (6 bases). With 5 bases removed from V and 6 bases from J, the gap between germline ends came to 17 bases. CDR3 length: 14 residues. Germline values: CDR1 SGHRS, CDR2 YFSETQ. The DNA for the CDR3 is TGCGCCAGCAGTGGGGGCAGGGCCGACAATGGCTACACCTTC. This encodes CASSGGRADNGYTF.

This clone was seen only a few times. The CDR3 region is CAASRGEEETQYF. The CDR3 DNA sequence: TGTGCCGCCTCTCGGGGCGAAGAAGAGACCCAGTACTTC. The V call is TRBV9, the J call TRBJ2-5; D is perhaps TRBD1 or TRBD2 (5 bases each). The CDR3 is made up of 13 amino acids. Per germline, CDR1 SGDLS and CDR2 YYNGEE. V was shortened by 10 bases and J by 3 bases, with 16 bases between the two germline ends.

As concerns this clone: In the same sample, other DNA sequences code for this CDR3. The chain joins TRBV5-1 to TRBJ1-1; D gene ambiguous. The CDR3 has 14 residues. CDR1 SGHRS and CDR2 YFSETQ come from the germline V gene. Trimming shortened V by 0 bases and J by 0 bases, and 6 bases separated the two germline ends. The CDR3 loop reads CASSLGTVNTEAFF. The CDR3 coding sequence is TGCGCCAGCAGCTTGGGGACGGTGAACACTGAAGCTTTCTTT.

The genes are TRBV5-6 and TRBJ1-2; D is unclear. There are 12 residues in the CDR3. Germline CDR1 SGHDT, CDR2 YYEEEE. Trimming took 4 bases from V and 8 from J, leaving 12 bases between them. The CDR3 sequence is CASSGPHTGYTF. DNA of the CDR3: TGTGCCAGCAGCGGACCTCATACGGGCTACACCTTC.

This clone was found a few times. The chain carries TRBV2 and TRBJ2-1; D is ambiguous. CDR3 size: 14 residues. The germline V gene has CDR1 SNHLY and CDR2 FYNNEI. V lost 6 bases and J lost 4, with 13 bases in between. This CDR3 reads CASRAETAYNEQFF. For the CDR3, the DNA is TGTGCCAGCAGGGCCGAGACGGCTTACAATGAGCAGTTCTTC.

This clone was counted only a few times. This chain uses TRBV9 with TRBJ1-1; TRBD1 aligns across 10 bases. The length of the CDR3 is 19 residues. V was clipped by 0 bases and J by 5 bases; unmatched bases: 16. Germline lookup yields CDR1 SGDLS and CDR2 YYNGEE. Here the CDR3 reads CASSVDVRDRGSGATEAFF. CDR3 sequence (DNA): TGTGCCAGCAGCGTAGATGTAAGGGACAGGGGATCCGGGGCGACTGAAGCTTTCTTT.

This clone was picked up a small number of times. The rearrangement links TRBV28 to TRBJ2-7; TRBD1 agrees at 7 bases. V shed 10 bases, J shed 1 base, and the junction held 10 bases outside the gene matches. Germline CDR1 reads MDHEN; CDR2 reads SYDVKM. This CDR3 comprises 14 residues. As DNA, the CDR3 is TGTGCCACCCAACCTGGGACAGATTCCTACGAGCAGTACTTC. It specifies CATQPGTDSYEQYF.

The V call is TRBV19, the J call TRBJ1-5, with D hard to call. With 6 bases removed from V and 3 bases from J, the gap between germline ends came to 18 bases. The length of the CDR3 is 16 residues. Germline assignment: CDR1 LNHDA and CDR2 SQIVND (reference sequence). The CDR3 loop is CASRSYPPGSNQPQHF. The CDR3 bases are TGTGCCAGTAGGTCATACCCACCTGGGTCCAATCAGCCCCAGCATTTT.

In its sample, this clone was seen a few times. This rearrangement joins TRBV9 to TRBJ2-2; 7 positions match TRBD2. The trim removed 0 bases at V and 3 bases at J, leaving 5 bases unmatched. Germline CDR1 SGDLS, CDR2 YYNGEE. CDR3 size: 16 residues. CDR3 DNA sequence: TGTGCCAGCAGCGTAGCGGGGGGACCCTACACCGGGGAGCTGTTTTTT. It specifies CASSVAGGPYTGELFF.

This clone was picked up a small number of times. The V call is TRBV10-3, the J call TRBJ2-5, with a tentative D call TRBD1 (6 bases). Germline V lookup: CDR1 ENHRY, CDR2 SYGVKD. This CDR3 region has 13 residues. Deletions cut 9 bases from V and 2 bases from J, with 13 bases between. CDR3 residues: CAMRGHGQETQYF. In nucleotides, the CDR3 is TGTGCCATGAGGGGACACGGACAAGAGACCCAGTACTTC.

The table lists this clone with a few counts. The CDR3, as DNA: TGTGCCAGCAGCGTTTACTCTGGGGCCAACGTCCTGACTTTC. It yields the protein CASSVYSGANVLTF. The rearrangement joins TRBV9 to TRBJ2-6; D is uncertain. CDR3 length equals 14 residues. The V and J ends lost 2 bases and 0 bases respectively, with 3 bases between them. Germline V CDR1 and CDR2: SGDLS, YYNGEE.

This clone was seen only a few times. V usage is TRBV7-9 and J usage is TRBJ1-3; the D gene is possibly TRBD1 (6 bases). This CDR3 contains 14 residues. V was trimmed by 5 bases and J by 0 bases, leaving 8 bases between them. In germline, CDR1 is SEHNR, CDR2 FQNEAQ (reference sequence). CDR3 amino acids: CASSRTVSGNTIYF. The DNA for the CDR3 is TGTGCCAGCAGCAGGACAGTCTCTGGAAACACCATATATTTT.

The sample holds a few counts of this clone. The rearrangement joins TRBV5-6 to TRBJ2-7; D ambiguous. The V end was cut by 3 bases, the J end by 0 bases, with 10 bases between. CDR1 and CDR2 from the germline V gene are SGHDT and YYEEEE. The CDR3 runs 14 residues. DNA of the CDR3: TGTGCCAGCAGCTCGGAGCCGAGCTCCTACGAGCAGTACTTC. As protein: CASSSEPSSYEQYF.

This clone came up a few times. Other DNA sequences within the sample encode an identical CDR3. CDR3 protein: CASSLQGYGYTF. CDR3 DNA: TGTGCCAGCAGCTTACAGGGCTATGGCTACACCTTC. The rearrangement uses TRBV7-2 and TRBJ1-2; D possibly corresponds to TRBD1 (5 bases). The CDR3 is 12 amino acids. Germline V gene sequence: CDR1 SGHTA, CDR2 FQGNSA. Trimming pared 2 bases from V and 4 bases from J, leaving 5 bases between.

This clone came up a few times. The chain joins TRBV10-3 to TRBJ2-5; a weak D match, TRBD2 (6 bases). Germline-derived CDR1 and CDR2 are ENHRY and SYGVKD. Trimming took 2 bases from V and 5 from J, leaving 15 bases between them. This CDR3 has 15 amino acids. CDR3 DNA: TGTGCCATCAGTGAGCCGCAGGAGGGTTGGGAGACCCAGTACTTC. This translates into CAISEPQEGWETQYF.

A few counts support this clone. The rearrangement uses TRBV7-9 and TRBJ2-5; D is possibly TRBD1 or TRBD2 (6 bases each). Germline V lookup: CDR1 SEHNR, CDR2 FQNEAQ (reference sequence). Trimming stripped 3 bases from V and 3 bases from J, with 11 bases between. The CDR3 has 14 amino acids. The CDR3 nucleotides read TGTGCCAGCAGCTTGCCAGGGGAGGAAGAGACCCAGTACTTC. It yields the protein CASSLPGEEETQYF.

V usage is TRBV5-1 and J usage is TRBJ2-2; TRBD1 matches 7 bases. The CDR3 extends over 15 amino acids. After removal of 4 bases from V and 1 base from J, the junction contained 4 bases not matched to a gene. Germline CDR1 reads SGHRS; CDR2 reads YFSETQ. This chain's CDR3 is CASSIGQENTGELFF. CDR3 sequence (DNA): TGCGCCAGCAGCATCGGACAGGAGAACACCGGGGAGCTGTTTTTT.

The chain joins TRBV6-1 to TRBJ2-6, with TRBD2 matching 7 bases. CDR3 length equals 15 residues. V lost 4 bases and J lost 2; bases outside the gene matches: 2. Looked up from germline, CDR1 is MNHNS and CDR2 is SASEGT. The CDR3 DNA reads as TGTGCCAGCAGTGCTGGGGGGGCTGGGGCCAACGTCCTGACTTTC. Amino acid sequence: CASSAGGAGANVLTF.

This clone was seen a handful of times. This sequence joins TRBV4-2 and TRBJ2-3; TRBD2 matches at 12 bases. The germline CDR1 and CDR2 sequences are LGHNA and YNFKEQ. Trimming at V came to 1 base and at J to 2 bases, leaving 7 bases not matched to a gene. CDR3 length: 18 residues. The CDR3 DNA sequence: TGTGCCAGCAGCCAAGGAACCACTAGCGGGGGGTTCACAGATACGCAGTATTTT. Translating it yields CASSQGTTSGGFTDTQYF.

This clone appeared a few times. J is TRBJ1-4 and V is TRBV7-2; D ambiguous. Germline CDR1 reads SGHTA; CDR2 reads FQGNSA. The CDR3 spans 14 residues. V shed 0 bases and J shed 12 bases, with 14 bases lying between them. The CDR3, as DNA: TGTGCCAGCAGCTTAGCCGCGTACCAGCGAGAACTGTTTTTT. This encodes CASSLAAYQRELFF.

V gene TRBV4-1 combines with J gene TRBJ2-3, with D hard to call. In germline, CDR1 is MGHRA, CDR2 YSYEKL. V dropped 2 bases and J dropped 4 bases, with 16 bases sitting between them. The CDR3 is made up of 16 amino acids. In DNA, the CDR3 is TGCGCCAGCAGCCAACCTAGGTTGAGCTTGGCAGATACGCAGTATTTT. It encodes CASSQPRLSLADTQYF.

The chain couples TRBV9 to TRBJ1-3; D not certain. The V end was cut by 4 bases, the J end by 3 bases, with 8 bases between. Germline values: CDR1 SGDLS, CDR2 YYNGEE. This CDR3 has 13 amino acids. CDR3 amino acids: CASSPKFGNTIYF. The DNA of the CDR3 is TGTGCCAGCAGCCCAAAATTTGGAAACACCATATATTTT.

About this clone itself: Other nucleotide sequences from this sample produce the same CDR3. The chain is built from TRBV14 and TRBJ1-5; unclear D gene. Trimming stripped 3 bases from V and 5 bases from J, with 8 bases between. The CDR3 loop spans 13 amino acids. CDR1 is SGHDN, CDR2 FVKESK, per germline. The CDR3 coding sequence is TGTGCCAGCAGCCAGACGGTTGATCAGCCCCAGCATTTT. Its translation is CASSQTVDQPQHF.

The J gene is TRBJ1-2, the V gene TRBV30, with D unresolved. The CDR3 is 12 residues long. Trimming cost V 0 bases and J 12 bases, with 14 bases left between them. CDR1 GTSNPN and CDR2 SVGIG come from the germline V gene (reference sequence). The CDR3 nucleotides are TGTGCCTGGAGTGTACTGAACAGCGGGAACACCTTC. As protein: CAWSVLNSGNTF. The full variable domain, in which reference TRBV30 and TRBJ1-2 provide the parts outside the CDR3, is SQTIHQWPATLVQPVGSPLSLECTVEGTSNPNLYWYRQAAGRGLQLLFYSVGIGQISSEVPQNLSASRPQDRQFILSSKKLLLSDSGFYLCAWSVLNSGNTFGSGTRLTVV.

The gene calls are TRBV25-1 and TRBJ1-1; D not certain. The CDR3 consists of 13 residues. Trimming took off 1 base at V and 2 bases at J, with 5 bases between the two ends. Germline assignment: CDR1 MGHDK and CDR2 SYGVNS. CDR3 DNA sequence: TGTGCCAGCAGTGAATCTCTTAACACTGAAGCTTTCTTT. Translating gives CASSESLNTEAFF.

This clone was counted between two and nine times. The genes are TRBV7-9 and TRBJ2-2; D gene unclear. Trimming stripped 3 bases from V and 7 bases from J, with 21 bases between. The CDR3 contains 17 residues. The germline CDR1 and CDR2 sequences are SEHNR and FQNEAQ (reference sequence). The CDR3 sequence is CASSFLISADRGGELFF. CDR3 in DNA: TGTGCCAGCAGCTTCCTTATCTCGGCGGATAGAGGCGGGGAGCTGTTTTTT.

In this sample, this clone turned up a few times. The CDR3 sequence is CASSVEAGGTDTQYF. CDR3 nucleotides: TGTGCCAGCAGCGTAGAAGCGGGGGGCACAGATACGCAGTATTTT. The chain recombines TRBV9 with TRBJ2-3, with TRBD2 identical over 8 bases. The CDR3 has 15 amino acids. CDR1 is SGDLS, CDR2 YYNGEE, per germline. J was trimmed by 1 base and V by 0 bases; bases with no gene match: 1.

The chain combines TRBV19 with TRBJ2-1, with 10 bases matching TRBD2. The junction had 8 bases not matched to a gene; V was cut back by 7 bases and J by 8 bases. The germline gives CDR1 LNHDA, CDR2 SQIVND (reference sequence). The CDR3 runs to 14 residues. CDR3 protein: CASMPGAGGHEQFF. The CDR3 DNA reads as TGTGCCAGTATGCCAGGAGCGGGGGGGCATGAGCAGTTCTTC. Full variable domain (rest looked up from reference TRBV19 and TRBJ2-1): DGGITQSPKYLFRKEGQNVTLSCEQNLNHDAMYWYRQDPGQGLRLIYYSQIVNDFQKGDIAEGYSVSREKKESFPLTVTSAQKNPTAFYLCASMPGAGGHEQFFGPGTRLTVL.

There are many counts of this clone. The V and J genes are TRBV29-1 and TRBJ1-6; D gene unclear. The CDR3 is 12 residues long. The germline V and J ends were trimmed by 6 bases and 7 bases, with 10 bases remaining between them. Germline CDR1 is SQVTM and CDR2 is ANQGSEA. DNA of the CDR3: TGCAGCGTCGGGGAGGCGAATTCACCCCTCCACTTT. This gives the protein CSVGEANSPLHF. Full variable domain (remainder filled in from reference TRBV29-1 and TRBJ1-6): SAVISQKPSRDICQRGTSLTIQCQVDSQVTMMFWYRQQPGQSLTLIATANQGSEATYESGFVIDKFPISRPNLTFSTLTVSNMSPEDSSIYLCSVGEANSPLHFGNGTRLTVT.

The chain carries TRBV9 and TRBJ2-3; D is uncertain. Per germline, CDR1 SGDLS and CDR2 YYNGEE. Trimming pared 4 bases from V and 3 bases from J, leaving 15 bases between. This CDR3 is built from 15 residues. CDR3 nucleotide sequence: TGTGCCAGCAGCCCCTTTTCGTTGGGAACAGATACGCAGTATTTT. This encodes CASSPFSLGTDTQYF.

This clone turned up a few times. The CDR3 sequence: CASSLAGGYEQYF. CDR3 coding DNA: TGTGCCAGCAGCCTCGCTGGGGGGTACGAGCAGTACTTC. The V gene is TRBV9, the J gene TRBJ2-7; D is possibly TRBD2 (6 bases). The germline V gene has CDR1 SGDLS and CDR2 YYNGEE. This CDR3 comprises 13 residues. V lost 4 bases and J lost 4, with 12 bases in between.

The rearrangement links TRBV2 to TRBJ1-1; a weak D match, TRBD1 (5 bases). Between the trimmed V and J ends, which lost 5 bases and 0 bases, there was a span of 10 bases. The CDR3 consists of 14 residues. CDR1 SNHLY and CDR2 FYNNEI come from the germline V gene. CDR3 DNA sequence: TGTGCCAGCAGTCTACAGGACCTGAACACTGAAGCTTTCTTT. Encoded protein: CASSLQDLNTEAFF.